These T cell receptor beta chains were read from a single sample in a study of cytomegalovirus exposure and HLA in healthy donors. This table comes from immunoSEQ multiplex PCR, and its TCRdb copy is limited to in-frame clones, with some not included. The table includes approximately 120,000 clones, about 79% detected once. The sample taken for sequencing was PBMCs. These receptors all stem from a woman in her forties or fifties in good health and CMV-seronegative. CDR3s include the opening cysteine and the closing phenylalanine or tryptophan. The order of the fields is J gene, clone size, V gene, D gene, CDR3 DNA, CDR3 protein. The D gene is left open where the match is weak. Expanded clones are given a class, and other clones once, few, many or no size at all.

J: TRBJ2-5; size: -; V: TRBV5-1; D: TRBD2; DNA: TGCGCCAGCAGCTTGTTGCCCAGCGGGGTAGAGACCCAGTACTTC; CDR3: CASSLLPSGVETQYF
J: TRBJ1-5; size: -; V: TRBV27; D: -; DNA: TGTGCCAGCAGCCCCCGAGGAGGCCGTAATCAGCCCCAGCATTTT; CDR3: CASSPRGGRNQPQHF
J: TRBJ2-6; size: -; V: TRBV5-6; D: TRBD2; DNA: TGTGCCAGCAGCCAAGAGCTAGCGGCCCCCTCTGGGGCCAACGTCCTGACTTTC; CDR3: CASSQELAAPSGANVLTF
J: TRBJ1-5; size: -; V: TRBV11-3; D: -; DNA: TGTGCCAGCAGCTTAGTCCCAAACGCCCCGCAGGGGTCCCAGCCCCAGCATTTT; CDR3: CASSLVPNAPQGSQPQHF
J: TRBJ2-1; size: once; V: TRBV28; D: TRBD2; DNA: TGTGCCAGCAGTTTAGAGGCGGGAGGAACTAATGAGCAGTTCTTC; CDR3: CASSLEAGGTNEQFF
J: TRBJ2-7; size: few; V: TRBV14; D: -; DNA: TGTGCCAGCAGCCAAGTATATCCAGGGGTCTACGAGCAGTACTTC; CDR3: CASSQVYPGVYEQYF
J: TRBJ1-2; size: -; V: TRBV5-1; D: -; DNA: TGCGCCAGCAGCTTGTCACAGGGCCCCACCGCTAACTATGGCTACACCTTC; CDR3: CASSLSQGPTANYGYTF
J: TRBJ2-3; size: -; V: TRBV27; D: TRBD1; DNA: TGTGCCAGCAGTCCGTCCCCTGGACAGGGTAAAGCAGATACGCAGTATTTT; CDR3: CASSPSPGQGKADTQYF
J: TRBJ1-1; size: -; V: TRBV7-8; D: -; DNA: TGTGCCAGCAGCTTTGTCAGGCTGAACACTGAAGCTTTCTTT; CDR3: CASSFVRLNTEAFF
J: TRBJ1-1; size: -; V: TRBV6-1; D: -; DNA: TGTGCCAGCAGTGATGGACAGCGCTTGAACACTGAAGCTTTCTTT; CDR3: CASSDGQRLNTEAFF
J: TRBJ2-7; size: -; V: TRBV2; D: -; DNA: TGTGCCAGCAGTAATTCGGACAGCTACGAGCAGTACTTC; CDR3: CASSNSDSYEQYF
J: TRBJ2-5; size: once; V: TRBV7-7; D: TRBD2; DNA: TGTGCTAGCAGCTTAGGGGGGGGACTAGTGGAGACCCAGTACTTC; CDR3: CASSLGGGLVETQYF
J: TRBJ2-7; size: -; V: TRBV7-8; D: -; DNA: TGTGCCAGCAGCTTACGAACTAGCTCCTCCTACGAGCAGTACTTC; CDR3: CASSLRTSSSYEQYF
J: TRBJ1-5; size: -; V: TRBV6-5; D: -; DNA: TGTGCCAGCAGTTACACGGGGGATGAGCGGCCCCAGCATTTT; CDR3: CASSYTGDERPQHF
J: TRBJ1-1; size: -; V: TRBV28; D: -; DNA: TGTGCCAGCAACCGTCGGTGGAACACTGAAGCTTTCTTT; CDR3: CASNRRWNTEAFF
J: TRBJ2-1; size: -; V: TRBV5-1; D: TRBD2; DNA: TGCGCCAGCAGCGTAACACTAGCGGGAGGGTCAGGTGAGCAGTTCTTC; CDR3: CASSVTLAGGSGEQFF
J: TRBJ2-2; size: -; V: TRBV7-2; D: TRBD2; DNA: TGTGCCAGCAATACCGGGGGGGCGGGCACCGGGGAGCTGTTTTTT; CDR3: CASNTGGAGTGELFF
J: TRBJ2-7; size: few; V: TRBV9; D: -; DNA: TGTGCCAGCAGCGCCGAGGGGGAGTACGAGCAGTACTTC; CDR3: CASSAEGEYEQYF
J: TRBJ2-2; size: -; V: TRBV7-9; D: -; DNA: TGTGCCAGCAGCCGGAGCGGGGAGCTGTTTTTT; CDR3: CASSRSGELFF
J: TRBJ1-2; size: -; V: TRBV11-2; D: -; DNA: TGTGCCAGCAGCTCAGTTCGCAACTATGGCTACACCTTC; CDR3: CASSSVRNYGYTF
J: TRBJ2-2; size: -; V: TRBV27; D: TRBD2; DNA: TGTGCCAGCAGAAGTAGCGGGACGAACACCGGGGAGCTGTTTTTT; CDR3: CASRSSGTNTGELFF
J: TRBJ2-4; size: -; V: TRBV28; D: -; DNA: TGTGCCAGCACCTCGTCGGGCATTCAGTACTTC; CDR3: CASTSSGIQYF
J: TRBJ2-1; size: few; V: TRBV28; D: -; DNA: TGTGCCAGCACCAGAAACAATGAGCAGTTCTTC; CDR3: CASTRNNEQFF
J: TRBJ2-7; size: -; V: TRBV5-6; D: TRBD1; DNA: TGTGCCAGCAGCGCGTTTACCGGGACAGGGACTCACGAGCAGTACTTC; CDR3: CASSAFTGTGTHEQYF
J: TRBJ2-7; size: -; V: TRBV9; D: TRBD2; DNA: TGTGCCAGCAGCCCTGGGGGGCTAGCGGGAGCTTACGAGCAGTACTTC; CDR3: CASSPGGLAGAYEQYF
J: TRBJ1-6; size: few; V: TRBV27; D: -; DNA: TGTGCCAGCAGTTTATGGAGGTCGGGTTCACCCCTCCACTTT; CDR3: CASSLWRSGSPLHF
J: TRBJ2-2; size: -; V: TRBV28; D: -; DNA: TGTGCCAGCAGCTCCCCCGCCGGGAGCCCCACCGGGGAGCTGTTTTTT; CDR3: CASSSPAGSPTGELFF
J: TRBJ2-2; size: -; V: TRBV5-4; D: -; DNA: TGTGCCAGCAGCGAAGTCGGCGGGGAGCTGTTTTTT; CDR3: CASSEVGGELFF
J: TRBJ1-5; size: -; V: TRBV2; D: -; DNA: TGTGCCAGCAGTGAACTCCGAGGGTACCAGCCCCAGCATTTT; CDR3: CASSELRGYQPQHF
J: TRBJ1-5; size: few; V: TRBV13; D: -; DNA: TGTGCCAGCAGCTTAGGCCCGAATCAGCCCCAGCATTTT; CDR3: CASSLGPNQPQHF
J: TRBJ2-5; size: -; V: TRBV4-2; D: -; DNA: TGTGCCAGCAGCCAAGATCAACAGGGTTGGGAGACCCAGTACTTC; CDR3: CASSQDQQGWETQYF
J: TRBJ1-5; size: -; V: TRBV7-9; D: -; DNA: TGTTCCAGCAGCTCAGGGGAAGTTAGCAATCAGCCCCAGCATTTT; CDR3: CSSSSGEVSNQPQHF
J: TRBJ1-1; size: -; V: TRBV7-2; D: TRBD1; DNA: TGTGCCAGCAGTCCTTGGGGGGACAGCTTCGATGAAGCTTTCTTT; CDR3: CASSPWGDSFDEAFF
J: TRBJ1-1; size: -; V: TRBV19; D: TRBD1; DNA: TGTGCCAGTAGGACAGGGTCGATGAACACTGAAGCTTTCTTT; CDR3: CASRTGSMNTEAFF
J: TRBJ1-1; size: -; V: TRBV30; D: -; DNA: TGTGCCTGGAGTTCAGGGGACACTGAAGCTTTCTTT; CDR3: CAWSSGDTEAFF
J: TRBJ1-2; size: -; V: TRBV15; D: TRBD1; DNA: TGTGCCACCAGCATTATCGACAGGGCAAACAGTGGCTACACCTTC; CDR3: CATSIIDRANSGYTF
J: TRBJ2-7; size: -; V: TRBV30; D: -; DNA: TGTGCCTGGACTGAGGCCGTCTGGACCTACGAGCAGTACTTC; CDR3: CAWTEAVWTYEQYF
J: TRBJ2-5; size: few; V: TRBV5-1; D: TRBD2; DNA: TGCGCCAGCAGCCTTGGGACTAGCGTTCAAGAGACCCAGTACTTC; CDR3: CASSLGTSVQETQYF
J: TRBJ1-6; size: -; V: TRBV14; D: -; DNA: TGTGCCAGCAGCCAAGTTTCCGGGGGCTCCTATAATTCACCCCTCCACTTT; CDR3: CASSQVSGGSYNSPLHF
J: TRBJ1-1; size: -; V: TRBV27; D: -; DNA: TGTGCCAGCAGCAGGGTGAACACTGAAGCTTTCTTT; CDR3: CASSRVNTEAFF
J: TRBJ2-7; size: few; V: TRBV7-8; D: -; DNA: TGTGCCAGCAGCTTTGGAAGGCGGGAAACCTACGAGCAGTACTTC; CDR3: CASSFGRRETYEQYF
J: TRBJ2-7; size: -; V: TRBV6-6; D: -; DNA: TGTGCCAGCAGCAAGGACTTCCCTAGCTCCTACGAGCAGTACTTC; CDR3: CASSKDFPSSYEQYF
J: TRBJ2-6; size: -; V: TRBV29-1; D: TRBD1; DNA: TGCAGCGTTGTGACTTATCCGGGACAGGGATTCTCTGGGGCCAACGTCCTGACTTTC; CDR3: CSVVTYPGQGFSGANVLTF
J: TRBJ1-2; size: -; V: TRBV5-5; D: -; DNA: TGTGCCAGCAGAGAGCAGACGGGAGGGGGCTACACCTTC; CDR3: CASREQTGGGYTF
J: TRBJ2-7; size: -; V: TRBV5-1; D: TRBD2; DNA: TGCGCCAGCAGCTTCGGGACTAGCGGGATCTACGAGCAGTACTTC; CDR3: CASSFGTSGIYEQYF
J: TRBJ2-1; size: -; V: TRBV27; D: TRBD2; DNA: TGTGCCAGCAGTACTAGCGGGAGTTCCAATGAGCAGTTCTTC; CDR3: CASSTSGSSNEQFF
J: TRBJ1-1; size: -; V: TRBV29-1; D: -; DNA: TGCAGCTCCGACGGAGGGGTTCGCACTGAAGCTTTCTTT; CDR3: CSSDGGVRTEAFF